Following are 11 T cell receptor beta chains from one sample sequenced in a study of radiation and T cells in renal cell carcinoma. Libraries were prepared by immunoSEQ multiplex PCR; TCRdb keeps only in-frame clonotypes and omits some of them. The sample includes 100,000 to 150,000 clones, 88% of them seen just once. Time point noted: blood 2 weeks post-SBRT. Treatment given: 15 Gy SBRT to primary tumor, nephrectomy 4 weeks later. Here the sequenced sample was blood, taken from a patient whose treatment included radiotherapy and nephrectomy. The receptor source for this set is a woman in her 70s with renal cell carcinoma.

This clone has just one count. The chain carries TRBV4-2 and TRBJ2-5; TRBD2 matches 8 bases. Losses at the gene ends were 1 base for V and 0 bases for J; bases not matched to a gene: 1. The CDR3 is 15 amino acids. Germline V gene lookup returns CDR1 LGHNA and CDR2 YNFKEQ. CDR3 in amino acids: CASSQAGGDQETQYF. CDR3 sequence (DNA): TGTGCCAGCAGCCAAGCGGGGGGGGACCAAGAGACCCAGTACTTC.

The genes are TRBV19 and TRBJ1-1; D is possibly TRBD1 (6 bases). This CDR3 is 15 amino acids long. V was pared by 7 bases and J by 2 bases, with 17 bases between. Germline assignment: CDR1 LNHDA and CDR2 SQIVND (reference sequence). The CDR3 nucleotides read TGTGCCAGTACCCTTACGGGGGGCCCCAACACTGAAGCTTTCTTT. Amino acid sequence: CASTLTGGPNTEAFF.

The chain joins TRBV7-2 to TRBJ2-5; possible D gene TRBD2, 6 bases. The J call may be faulty, since TRBJ2-7 better matches the DNA end. The CDR3 extends over 14 amino acids. Germline values: CDR1 SGHTA, CDR2 FQGNSA. CDR3 coding DNA: TGTGCCAGCAGCCCCGGCGCGGGGTTGGGCGAGCAGTACTTC. This encodes CASSPGAGLGEQYF.

The rearrangement joins TRBV5-1 to TRBJ2-7, with 10 bases fitting TRBD1. The CDR3 is 14 residues long. J lost 5 bases, V lost 3 bases, and 5 bases had no gene match. CDR1 is SGHRS and CDR2 is YFSETQ in the germline V gene. CDR3 nucleotides: TGCGCCAGCAGCTGGGGGACAGGGGACCACGAGCAGTACTTC. This encodes CASSWGTGDHEQYF.

The V gene is TRBV6-5, the J gene TRBJ2-2; 9 bases map to TRBD1. Germline loops: CDR1 MNHEY, CDR2 SVGAGI. This CDR3 spans 14 amino acids. The ends lost 7 bases at V and 8 bases at J; junction bases unmatched: 8. The CDR3 loop is CASNPGQGRGELFF. The CDR3 nucleotides read TGTGCCAGCAATCCGGGACAGGGCAGAGGGGAGCTGTTTTTT.

This chain connects TRBV18 to TRBJ2-1; maybe TRBD2 (6 bases). The CDR3 consists of 16 residues. V was clipped by 3 bases and J by 0 bases, with 12 bases between them. Looked up from germline, CDR1 is KGHSH and CDR2 is LQKENI. The CDR3 loop is CASSPVRGSSYNEQFF. CDR3 coding DNA: TGTGCCAGCTCACCGGTCCGGGGGAGCTCCTACAATGAGCAGTTCTTC. The entire variable domain, with the rest obtained from reference TRBV18 and TRBJ2-1, is as follows: NAGVMQNPRHLVRRRGQEARLRCSPMKGHSHVYWYRQLPEEGLKFMVYLQKENIIDESGMPKERFSAEFPKEGPSILRIQQVVRGDSAAYFCASSPVRGSSYNEQFFGPGTRLTVL.

V is TRBV2 and J is TRBJ2-7, with 9 bases identical to TRBD2. The CDR3 runs to 15 residues. CDR1 and CDR2 from the germline V gene are SNHLY and FYNNEI. V gave up 3 bases and J gave up 6 bases; unmatched junction bases: 9. The CDR3 protein is CASSERLAGTVEQYF. The DNA for the CDR3 is TGTGCCAGCAGTGAGCGTCTAGCGGGGACGGTCGAGCAGTACTTC.

The chain recombines TRBV10-3 with TRBJ1-1, with 9 positions matching TRBD1. The V segment lost 7 bases and the J segment 3 bases; nucleotides outside the gene matches: 6. Germline CDR1 and CDR2: ENHRY and SYGVKD. The CDR3 is made up of 14 amino acids. This CDR3 reads CAIKGQGGYTEAFF. The CDR3 DNA is TGTGCCATCAAGGGACAGGGTGGGTACACTGAAGCTTTCTTT.

The V call is TRBV6-5, the J call TRBJ1-2, with TRBD1 identical over 8 bases. Germline values: CDR1 MNHEY, CDR2 SVGAGI. This CDR3 region has 11 residues. V shed 10 bases, J shed 4 bases, and the junction held 2 bases outside the gene matches. The CDR3 sequence is CATTGGYGYTF. Here the CDR3 DNA reads TGTGCCACTACAGGGGGCTATGGCTACACCTTC.

V is TRBV2 and J is TRBJ2-5, with 10 bases fitting TRBD2. Germline values: CDR1 SNHLY, CDR2 FYNNEI. CDR3 length: 16 amino acids. V lost 3 bases, J lost 7 bases, and 11 bases stayed unmatched. The CDR3 bases are TGTGCCAGCAGTGAGGAACTAGCGGGGCCCTCCAGGACCCAGTACTTC. Translated, it gives CASSEELAGPSRTQYF.

The chain combines TRBV30 with TRBJ2-3; 7 bases match TRBD1. Germline V gives CDR1 GTSNPN, CDR2 SVGIG (reference sequence). V lost 2 bases to trimming and J lost 6 bases; unmatched junction nucleotides: 2. This CDR3 has 12 residues. The CDR3 sequence is CAWSTGVDTQYF. The CDR3 nucleotides are TGTGCCTGGAGTACAGGGGTCGATACGCAGTATTTT. The full variable domain, completed using reference TRBV30 and TRBJ2-3, is SQTIHQWPATLVQPVGSPLSLECTVEGTSNPNLYWYRQAAGRGLQLLFYSVGIGQISSEVPQNLSASRPQDRQFILSSKKLLLSDSGFYLCAWSTGVDTQYFGPGTRLTVL.